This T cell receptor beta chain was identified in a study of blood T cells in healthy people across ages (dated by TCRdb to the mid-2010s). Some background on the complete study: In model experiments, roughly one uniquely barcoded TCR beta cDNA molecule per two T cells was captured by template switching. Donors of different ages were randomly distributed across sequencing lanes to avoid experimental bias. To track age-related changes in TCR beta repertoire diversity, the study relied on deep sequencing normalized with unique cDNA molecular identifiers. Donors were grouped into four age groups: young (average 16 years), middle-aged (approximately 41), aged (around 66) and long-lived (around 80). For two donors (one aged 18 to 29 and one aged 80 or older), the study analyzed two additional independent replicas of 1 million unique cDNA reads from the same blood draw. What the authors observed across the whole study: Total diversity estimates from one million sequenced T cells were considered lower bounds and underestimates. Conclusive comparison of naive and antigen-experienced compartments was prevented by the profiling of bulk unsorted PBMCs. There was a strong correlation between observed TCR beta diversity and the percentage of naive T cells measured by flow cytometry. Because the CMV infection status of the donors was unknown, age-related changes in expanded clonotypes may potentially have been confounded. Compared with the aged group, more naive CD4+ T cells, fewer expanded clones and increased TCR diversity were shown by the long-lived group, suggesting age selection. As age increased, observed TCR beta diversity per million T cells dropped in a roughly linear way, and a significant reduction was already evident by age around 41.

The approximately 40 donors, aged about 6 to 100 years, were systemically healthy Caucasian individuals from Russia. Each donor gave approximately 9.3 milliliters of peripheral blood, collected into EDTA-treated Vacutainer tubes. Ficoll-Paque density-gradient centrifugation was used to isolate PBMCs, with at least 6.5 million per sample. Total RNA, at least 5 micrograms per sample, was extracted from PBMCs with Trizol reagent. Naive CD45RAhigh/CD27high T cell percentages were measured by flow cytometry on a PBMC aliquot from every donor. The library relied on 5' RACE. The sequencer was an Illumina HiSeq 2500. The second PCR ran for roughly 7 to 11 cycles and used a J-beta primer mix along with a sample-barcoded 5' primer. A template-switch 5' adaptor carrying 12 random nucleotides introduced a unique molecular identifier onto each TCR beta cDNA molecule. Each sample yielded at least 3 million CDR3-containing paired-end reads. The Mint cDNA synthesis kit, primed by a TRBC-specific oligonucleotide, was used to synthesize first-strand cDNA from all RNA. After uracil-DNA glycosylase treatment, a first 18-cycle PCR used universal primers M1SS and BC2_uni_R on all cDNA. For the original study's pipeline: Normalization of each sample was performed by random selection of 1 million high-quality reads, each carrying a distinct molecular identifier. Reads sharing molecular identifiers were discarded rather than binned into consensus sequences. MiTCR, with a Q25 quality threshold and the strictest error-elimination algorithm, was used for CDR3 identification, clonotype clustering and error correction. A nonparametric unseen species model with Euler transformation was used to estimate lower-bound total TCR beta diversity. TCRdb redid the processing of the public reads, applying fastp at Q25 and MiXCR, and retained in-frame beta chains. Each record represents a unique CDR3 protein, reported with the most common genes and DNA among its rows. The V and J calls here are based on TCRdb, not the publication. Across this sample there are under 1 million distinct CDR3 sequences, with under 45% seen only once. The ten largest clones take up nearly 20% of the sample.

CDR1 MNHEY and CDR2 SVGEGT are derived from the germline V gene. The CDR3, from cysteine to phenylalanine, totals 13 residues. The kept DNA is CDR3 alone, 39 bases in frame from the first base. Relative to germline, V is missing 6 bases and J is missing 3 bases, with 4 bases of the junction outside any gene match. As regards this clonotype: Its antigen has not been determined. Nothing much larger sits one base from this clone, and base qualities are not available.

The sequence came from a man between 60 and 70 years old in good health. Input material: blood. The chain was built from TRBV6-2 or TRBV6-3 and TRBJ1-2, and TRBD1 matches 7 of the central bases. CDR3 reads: CASRTQGDYGYTF. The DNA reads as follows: TGTGCCAGCAGAACCCAGGGGGACTATGGCTACACCTTC.